A single sample gave rise to the 16 T cell receptor beta chains below, sequenced in a study of T cell clonality in common variable immunodeficiency. The data were produced by immunoSEQ multiplex PCR, yet TCRdb's version contains in-frame clones alone and is incomplete. The table records 50,000 to 70,000 clones without singletons, the ten largest covering roughly 0.84%. The sample taken for sequencing was peripheral blood mononuclear cells. The receptors shown here come from a person between 18 and 75 years old in good health.

This clone was counted many times. This may be a read error: a much more frequent sequence differs by one nucleotide. The read comes to an end 3 residues before the CDR3 does, leaving the germline J gene to fill in the end. V is TRBV20-1 and J is TRBJ2-2; weak D call: TRBD1 (6 bases). This CDR3 is 14 amino acids long. Germline-derived CDR1 and CDR2 are DFQATT and SNEGSKA (reference sequence). This CDR3 reads CSASQGIGANVLFF. The sequenced part of the CDR3 DNA is TGCAGTGCCTCACAGGGAATTGGGGCCAACGTG.

This clone occurred many times. The read halts 3 residues ahead of the CDR3 end, with the missing end drawn from the germline J gene. The chain links TRBV7-9 to TRBJ2-1, with 11 positions matching TRBD1. Germline V gives CDR1 SEHNR, CDR2 FQNEAQ (reference sequence). V trimming: 4 bases; J trimming: 6 bases; junction bases outside the gene matches: 2. The CDR3 has 14 residues. The covered CDR3 bases are TGTGCCAGCAGCTGGACAGGGGGCTTCAATGAG. Protein: CASSWTGGFNE. The CDR3 in its entirety is CASSWTGGFNEQFF. Looking up the rest from reference TRBV7-9 and TRBJ2-1 gives the full variable domain: DTGVSQNPRHKITKRGQNVTFRCDPISEHNRLYWYRQTLGQGPEFLTYFQNEAQLEKSRLLSDRFSAERPKGSFSTLEIQRTEQGDSAMYLCASSWTGGFNEQFFGPGTRLTVL.

In this sample, this clone turned up many times. The CDR3 extends 3 residues past the end of the read, so its final part is completed from the germline J gene. V is TRBV19 and J is TRBJ2-5; 11 nucleotides line up with TRBD2. The CDR3 extends over 14 amino acids. Per germline, CDR1 LNHDA and CDR2 SQIVND (reference sequence). Trimming cost V 3 bases and J 4 bases; bases outside gene matches: 1. This CDR3 is CASSITSGRETQYF. CDR3 bases read: TGTGCCAGTAGTATCACTAGCGGGAGAGAGACC.

The sample holds many counts of this clone. The read terminates 3 residues ahead of where the CDR3 ends, so the germline J gene completes it. The chain uses TRBV6-1 and TRBJ2-7; tentative D call: TRBD2 (6 bases). Germline CDR1 MNHNS, CDR2 SASEGT. The CDR3 covers 16 residues. V lost 4 bases and J 5 bases, leaving 21 bases between the germline ends. CDR3 amino acids: CASSGPRETGGDEQYF. Incomplete CDR3 DNA: TGTGCCAGCAGTGGCCCCCGGGAGACCGGAGGGGACGAG.

The sample holds many counts of this clone. The read terminates 3 residues ahead of where the CDR3 ends, so the germline J gene completes it. The V call is TRBV6-2 or TRBV6-3, the J call TRBJ2-6; D may match TRBD1 or TRBD2 (5 bases each). The CDR3 consists of 14 residues. Deletions cut 6 bases from V and 1 base from J, with 7 bases between. Germline V CDR1 and CDR2: MNHEY, SVGEGT. The CDR3 sequence is CASRRGSGANVLTF. The covered CDR3 bases are TGTGCCAGCAGGAGGGGTTCTGGGGCCAACGTC.

This clone was seen repeatedly, ten times or more. The CDR3 end falls 3 residues outside the read, so it is completed with the germline J gene. The rearrangement uses TRBV5-1 and TRBJ2-1; 10 bases agree with TRBD2. Germline V gene data show CDR1 as SGHRS and CDR2 as YFSETQ. Unmatched junction bases numbered 3, after V lost 2 bases and J lost 4 bases. The CDR3 length is 15 residues. CDR3 amino acids: CASSFGTSAYNEQFF. The sequenced CDR3 bases are TGCGCCAGCAGCTTTGGGACTAGCGCTTACAATGAG.

This clone was seen repeatedly, ten times or more. The observed sequence ends 3 residues before the CDR3 terminus, with the missing tail filled in from the germline J gene. The chain combines TRBV6-1 with TRBJ1-5; the D gene is possibly TRBD1 (6 bases). Germline assignment: CDR1 MNHNS and CDR2 SASEGT. Trimming took 3 bases from V and 6 from J, leaving 9 bases between them. The CDR3 is 13 amino acids. The CDR3: CASSERGGQPQHF. CDR3 bases read: TGTGCCAGCAGTGAGAGGGGGGGTCAGCCC.

The sample holds many counts of this clone. The missing CDR3 end, 3 residues past where the read stops, is filled in from the germline J gene. The genes are TRBV9 and TRBJ2-5; D call uncertain. This CDR3 is 14 amino acids long. Between the trimmed V and J ends, which lost 0 bases and 1 base, there was a span of 7 bases. Germline CDR1 is SGDLS and CDR2 is YYNGEE. The CDR3 DNA, read in part, is TGTGCCAGCAGCGTAGGGCGGATCCAAGAGACC. This gives the protein CASSVGRIQET. The complete CDR3 protein is CASSVGRIQETQYF.

This clone was seen many times. The missing CDR3 end, 3 residues past where the read stops, is filled in from the germline J gene. The V gene is TRBV11-2, the J gene TRBJ2-2; TRBD2 agrees at 10 bases. Trimming removed 6 bases from V and 4 bases from J; junction bases left unmatched: 5. This CDR3 has 15 residues. Per the germline V gene, CDR1 is SGHAT and CDR2 is FQNNGV. The CDR3: CASSLLAGSTGELFF. The sequenced CDR3 bases are TGTGCCAGCAGTTTACTAGCGGGGAGCACCGGGGAG.

This clone was seen at least ten times. The read comes to an end 3 residues before the CDR3 does, leaving the germline J gene to fill in the end. This rearrangement joins TRBV20-1 to TRBJ1-2; the D gene is possibly TRBD1 (6 bases). Per the germline V gene, CDR1 is DFQATT and CDR2 is SNEGSKA (reference sequence). This CDR3 has 12 residues. The part of the CDR3 DNA that was read is TGCAGTGGGGGAACTACAGGGTTCGGC. This encodes CSGGTTGFG. In full, the CDR3 is CSGGTTGFGYTF.

This clone was counted ten times or more. The CDR3 extends 3 residues past the end of the read, so its final part is completed from the germline J gene. J is TRBJ1-2 and V is TRBV7-2; TRBD1 might be the D (5 bases). CDR3 size: 14 residues. Germline V gives CDR1 SGHTA, CDR2 FQGNSA. The CDR3 reads CASSFQGSMYGYTF. The sequenced part of the CDR3 DNA is TGTGCCAGCAGCTTTCAGGGTTCCATGTACGGC.

This clone occurred many times. The missing CDR3 end, 3 residues past where the read stops, is filled in from the germline J gene. The chain combines TRBV5-1 with TRBJ2-3, with D unclear. Germline CDR1 and CDR2: SGHRS and YFSETQ. Trimming cost V 2 bases and J 3 bases, with 10 bases left between them. The CDR3 consists of 14 residues. The CDR3 loop reads CASSLLAITDTQYF. The sequenced CDR3 bases are TGCGCCAGCAGCTTATTAGCTATAACAGATACG. The variable domain in full, with the rest retrieved from reference TRBV5-1 and TRBJ2-3, is KAGVTQTPRYLIKTRGQQVTLSCSPISGHRSVSWYQQTPGQGLQFLFEYFSETQRNKGNFPGRFSGRQFSNSRSEMNVSTLELGDSALYLCASSLLAITDTQYFGPGTRLTVL.

In its sample, this clone was seen many times. The DNA ends 3 residues before the CDR3 does, and the rest of the CDR3 is filled in from the germline J gene. V is TRBV19 and J is TRBJ2-5; D possibly corresponds to TRBD2 (5 bases). CDR3 length: 12 residues. CDR1 is LNHDA, CDR2 SQIVND, per germline (reference sequence). V was clipped by 3 bases and J by 3 bases, with 5 bases between them. CDR3 sequence: CASSIGEETQYF. The CDR3 bases that were read are TGTGCCAGTAGTATCGGGGAAGAGACC.

As to this clone: The read finishes 3 residues shy of the CDR3 end, and the germline J gene is used to complete it. The chain recombines TRBV7-9 with TRBJ2-2, with D maybe TRBD2 (5 bases). The CDR3 consists of 15 residues. Germline V gives CDR1 SEHNR, CDR2 FQNEAQ (reference sequence). This CDR3 reads CASSLVPGMSEKLFF. Incomplete CDR3 DNA: TGTGCCAGCAGCTTAGTTCCGGGGATGAGTGAAAAG.

This clone has at least ten counts. The sequence runs out 3 residues before the end of the CDR3; the remainder is reconstructed from the germline J gene. The chain is built from TRBV19 and TRBJ2-3; 11 bases map to TRBD1. The CDR3 runs 15 residues. The junction had 3 bases not matched to a gene; V was cut back by 4 bases and J by 3 bases. The germline gives CDR1 LNHDA, CDR2 SQIVND (reference sequence). This CDR3 is CASSRGQGDTDTQYF. The covered CDR3 bases are TGTGCCAGTAGTAGGGGACAGGGGGATACAGATACG.

This clone came up many times. The CDR3 is cut off 3 residues early in the read; its end comes from the germline J gene. The chain recombines TRBV5-1 with TRBJ2-3, with D maybe TRBD1 (5 bases). Germline CDR1 reads SGHRS; CDR2 reads YFSETQ. Trimming stripped 4 bases from V and 5 bases from J, with 23 bases between. The CDR3 runs 17 residues. The CDR3 loop reads CASSGSTGSFGIDTQYF. The part of the CDR3 DNA that was read is TGCGCCAGCAGCGGTAGCACAGGAAGTTTTGGCATAGATACG.